This is a list of T cell receptor beta chains from one sample in a study of molecular identifiers for immune sequencing clone quantification. TCRdb reanalysed the PCR reads using MiXCR and keeps one entry per CDR3 protein. The table has about 640,000 distinct CDR3 sequences, about 20% seen once. The sample taken for sequencing was naive CD8+ T cells from blood, with Jurkat cell RNA spiked in. Receptor source: a human donor in good health. Some libraries in this study had Jurkat cell RNA spiked in. The CDR3 runs from the conserved cysteine through the conserved F or W. Each record gives: D gene, clone size, J gene, V gene, CDR3 DNA, CDR3 protein. A D gene is named only where the DNA matches it firmly. The listing skips clone size in some rows; elsewhere it reads once, few, many or a size class.

d_call: -
clone_size: many
j_call: TRBJ1-1
v_call: TRBV5-6
cdr3_nt: TGTGCCAGCAGTTTGGACAACATGAACACTGAAGCTTTCTTT
cdr3_aa: CASSLDNMNTEAFF

d_call: -
clone_size: many
j_call: TRBJ2-2
v_call: TRBV9
cdr3_nt: TGTGCCAGCAGCGTAGACGGCTCGTTTAGCACCGGGGAGCTGTTTTTT
cdr3_aa: CASSVDGSFSTGELFF

d_call: TRBD1
clone_size: few
j_call: TRBJ2-5
v_call: TRBV7-8
cdr3_nt: TGTGCCAGCAGCCAGGTGACAGGGGACCCCCAAGAGACCCAGTACTTC
cdr3_aa: CASSQVTGDPQETQYF

d_call: -
clone_size: many
j_call: TRBJ2-7
v_call: TRBV20-1
cdr3_nt: TGCAGTGCAGACTCCGGGACCCCATCCTACGAGCAGTACTTC
cdr3_aa: CSADSGTPSYEQYF

d_call: -
clone_size: few
j_call: TRBJ2-7
v_call: TRBV4-1
cdr3_nt: TGCGCCAGCACTGTTTCCTTAGCGGCCTCCTACGAGCAGTACTTC
cdr3_aa: CASTVSLAASYEQYF

d_call: -
clone_size: many
j_call: TRBJ2-7
v_call: TRBV5-6
cdr3_nt: TGTGCCAGCAGCCTCCGCAGGGAGTACGAGCAGTACTTC
cdr3_aa: CASSLRREYEQYF

d_call: -
clone_size: -
j_call: TRBJ1-2
v_call: TRBV24-1
cdr3_nt: TGTGCCACCAGTGATTCCTCCAAAGGCTATGGCTACACCTTC
cdr3_aa: CATSDSSKGYGYTF

d_call: -
clone_size: many
j_call: TRBJ2-2
v_call: TRBV29-1
cdr3_nt: TGCAGCGTTGATCCGGGGTCCTACACCGGGGAGCTGTTTTTT
cdr3_aa: CSVDPGSYTGELFF

d_call: -
clone_size: few
j_call: TRBJ2-7
v_call: TRBV20-1
cdr3_nt: TGCAGTGCAACTACTAGCAAATCCTACGAGCAGTACTTC
cdr3_aa: CSATTSKSYEQYF

d_call: TRBD1
clone_size: many
j_call: TRBJ1-1
v_call: TRBV7-9
cdr3_nt: TGTGCCAGCAGCGCAGGGGGGCAGCGTACTGAAGCTTTCTTT
cdr3_aa: CASSAGGQRTEAFF

d_call: -
clone_size: many
j_call: TRBJ2-7
v_call: TRBV5-1
cdr3_nt: TGCGCCAGCAGCTTGGTCCAGGGCACTAGCTACGAGCAGTACTTC
cdr3_aa: CASSLVQGTSYEQYF

d_call: -
clone_size: few
j_call: TRBJ2-1
v_call: TRBV29-1
cdr3_nt: TGCAGCGTGGGGGGCGGCTACAATGAGCAGTTCTTC
cdr3_aa: CSVGGGYNEQFF

d_call: -
clone_size: many
j_call: TRBJ1-1
v_call: TRBV5-8
cdr3_nt: TGTGCCAGCAGTCTCAGTCCAGGGTTTAGAGCTGAAGCTTTCTTT
cdr3_aa: CASSLSPGFRAEAFF

d_call: -
clone_size: many
j_call: TRBJ1-5
v_call: TRBV6-2/TRBV6-3
cdr3_nt: TGTGCCAGCAGTTACATGAGCGGTAGGGGATACAATCAGCCCCAGCATTTT
cdr3_aa: CASSYMSGRGYNQPQHF

d_call: TRBD1
clone_size: many
j_call: TRBJ1-1
v_call: TRBV28
cdr3_nt: TGTGCCAGCAGCCCAGGACAGGGAAGAATGAACACTGAAGCTTTCTTT
cdr3_aa: CASSPGQGRMNTEAFF

d_call: -
clone_size: many
j_call: TRBJ2-2
v_call: TRBV4-3
cdr3_nt: TGCGCCAGCAGCCAAGATCCAGCCGGGCCCCAGACCGGGGAGCTGTTTTTT
cdr3_aa: CASSQDPAGPQTGELFF